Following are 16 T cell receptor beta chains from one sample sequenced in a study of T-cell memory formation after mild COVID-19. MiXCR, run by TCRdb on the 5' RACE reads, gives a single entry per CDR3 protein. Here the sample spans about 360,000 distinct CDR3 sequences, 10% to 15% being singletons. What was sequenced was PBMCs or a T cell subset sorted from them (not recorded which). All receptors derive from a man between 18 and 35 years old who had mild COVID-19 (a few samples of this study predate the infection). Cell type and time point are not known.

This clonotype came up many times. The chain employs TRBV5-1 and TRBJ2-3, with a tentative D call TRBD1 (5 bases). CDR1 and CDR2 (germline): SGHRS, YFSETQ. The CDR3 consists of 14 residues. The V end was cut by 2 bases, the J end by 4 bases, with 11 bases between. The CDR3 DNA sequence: TGCGCCAGCAGCTTAGGGGCACCCCCAGATACGCAGTATTTT. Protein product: CASSLGAPPDTQYF.

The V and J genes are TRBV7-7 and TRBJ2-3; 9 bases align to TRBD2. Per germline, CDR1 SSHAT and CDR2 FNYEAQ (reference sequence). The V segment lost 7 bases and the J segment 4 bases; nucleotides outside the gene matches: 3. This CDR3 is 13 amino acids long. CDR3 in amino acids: CASTAGGSDTQYF. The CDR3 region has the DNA TGTGCCAGCACCGCGGGGGGGTCAGATACGCAGTATTTT.

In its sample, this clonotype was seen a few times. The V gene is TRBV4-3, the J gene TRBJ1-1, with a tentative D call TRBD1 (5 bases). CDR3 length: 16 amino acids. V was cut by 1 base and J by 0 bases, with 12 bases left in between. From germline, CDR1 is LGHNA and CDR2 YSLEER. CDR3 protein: CASSQVLGGVNTEAFF. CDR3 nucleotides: TGCGCCAGCAGCCAAGTTTTGGGGGGAGTGAACACTGAAGCTTTCTTT.

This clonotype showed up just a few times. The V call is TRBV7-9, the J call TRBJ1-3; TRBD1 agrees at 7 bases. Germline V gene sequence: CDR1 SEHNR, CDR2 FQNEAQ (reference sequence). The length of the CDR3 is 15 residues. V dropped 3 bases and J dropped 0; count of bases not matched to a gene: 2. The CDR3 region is CASSLGDSSGNTIYF. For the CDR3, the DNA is TGTGCCAGCAGCTTGGGGGACAGCTCTGGAAACACCATATATTTT. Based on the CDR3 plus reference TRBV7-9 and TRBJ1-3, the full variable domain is DTGVSQNPRHKITKRGQNVTFRCDPISEHNRLYWYRQTLGQGPEFLTYFQNEAQLEKSRLLSDRFSAERPKGSFSTLEIQRTEQGDSAMYLCASSLGDSSGNTIYFGEGSWLTVV.

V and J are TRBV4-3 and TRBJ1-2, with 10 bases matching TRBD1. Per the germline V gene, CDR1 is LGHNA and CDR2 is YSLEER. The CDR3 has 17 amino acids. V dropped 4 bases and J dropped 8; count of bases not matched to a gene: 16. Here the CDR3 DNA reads TGCGCCAGCAGCCCGTACACCCCGGGACAGGGGAAAGGGGGCTACACCTTC. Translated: CASSPYTPGQGKGGYTF.

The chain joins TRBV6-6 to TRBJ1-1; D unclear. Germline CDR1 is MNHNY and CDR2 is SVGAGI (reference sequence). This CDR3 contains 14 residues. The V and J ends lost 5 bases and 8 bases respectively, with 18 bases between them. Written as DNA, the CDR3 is TGTGCCAGCAGTCGACCAAACCAGCGACCAGAAGCTTTCTTT. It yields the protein CASSRPNQRPEAFF.

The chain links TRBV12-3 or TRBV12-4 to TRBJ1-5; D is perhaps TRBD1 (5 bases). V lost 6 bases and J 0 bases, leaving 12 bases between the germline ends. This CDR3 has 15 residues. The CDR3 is CASSQDRNSNQPQHF. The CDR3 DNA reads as TGTGCCAGCAGCCAAGACAGAAATAGCAATCAGCCCCAGCATTTT.

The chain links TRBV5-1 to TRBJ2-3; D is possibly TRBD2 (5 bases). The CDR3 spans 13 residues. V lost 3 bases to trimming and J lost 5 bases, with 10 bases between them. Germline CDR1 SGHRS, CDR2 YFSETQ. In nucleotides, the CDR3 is TGCGCCAGCAGCTCCGTACTAGGAGATACGCAGTATTTT. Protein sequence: CASSSVLGDTQYF.

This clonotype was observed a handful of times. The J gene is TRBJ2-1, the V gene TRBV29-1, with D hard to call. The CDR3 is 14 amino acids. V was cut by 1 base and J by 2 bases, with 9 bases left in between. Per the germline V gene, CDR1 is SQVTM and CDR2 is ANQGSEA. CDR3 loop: CSVEGFLTYNEQFF. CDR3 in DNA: TGCAGCGTTGAAGGTTTCCTTACCTACAATGAGCAGTTCTTC.

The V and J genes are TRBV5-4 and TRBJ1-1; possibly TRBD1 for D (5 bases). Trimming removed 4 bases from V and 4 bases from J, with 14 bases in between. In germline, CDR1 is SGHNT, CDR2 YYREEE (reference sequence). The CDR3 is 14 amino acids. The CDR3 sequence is CASSQVGAGTEAFF. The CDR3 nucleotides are TGTGCCAGCAGCCAAGTTGGGGCCGGCACTGAAGCTTTCTTT. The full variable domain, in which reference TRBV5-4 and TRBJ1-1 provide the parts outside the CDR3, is ETGVTQSPTHLIKTRGQQVTLRCSSQSGHNTVSWYQQALGQGPQFIFQYYREEENGRGNFPPRFSGLQFPNYSSELNVNALELDDSALYLCASSQVGAGTEAFFGQGTRLTVV.

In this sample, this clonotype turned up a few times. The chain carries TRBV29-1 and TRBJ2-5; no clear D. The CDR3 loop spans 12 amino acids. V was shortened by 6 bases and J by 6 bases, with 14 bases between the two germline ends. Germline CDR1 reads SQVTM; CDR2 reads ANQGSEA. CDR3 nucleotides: TGCAGCGTCGAGTCAGTCGTAAAGACCCAGTACTTC. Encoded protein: CSVESVVKTQYF.

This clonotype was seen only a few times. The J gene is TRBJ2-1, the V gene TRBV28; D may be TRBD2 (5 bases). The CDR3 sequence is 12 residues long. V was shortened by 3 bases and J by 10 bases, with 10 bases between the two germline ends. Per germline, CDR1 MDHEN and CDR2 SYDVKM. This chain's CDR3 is CASSLALAEQFF. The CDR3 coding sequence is TGTGCCAGCAGTTTGGCGCTAGCAGAGCAGTTCTTC.

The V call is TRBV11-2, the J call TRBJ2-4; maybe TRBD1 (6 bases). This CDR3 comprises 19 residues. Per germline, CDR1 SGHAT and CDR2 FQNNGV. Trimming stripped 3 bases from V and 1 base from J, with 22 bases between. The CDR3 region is CASSFPTGSKGVAKNIQYF. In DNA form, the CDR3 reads TGTGCCAGCAGCTTCCCGACAGGCTCAAAGGGTGTGGCCAAAAACATTCAGTACTTC. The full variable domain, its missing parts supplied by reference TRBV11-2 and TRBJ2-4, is EAGVAQSPRYKIIEKRQSVAFWCNPISGHATLYWYQQILGQGPKLLIQFQNNGVVDDSQLPKDRFSAERLKGVDSTLKIQPAKLEDSAVYLCASSFPTGSKGVAKNIQYFGAGTRLSVL.

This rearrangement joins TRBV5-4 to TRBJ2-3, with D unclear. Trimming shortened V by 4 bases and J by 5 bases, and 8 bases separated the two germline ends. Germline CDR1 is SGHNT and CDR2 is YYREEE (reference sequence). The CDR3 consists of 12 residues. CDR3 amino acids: CASSPDGDTQYF. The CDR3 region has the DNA TGTGCCAGCAGCCCAGACGGAGATACGCAGTATTTT.

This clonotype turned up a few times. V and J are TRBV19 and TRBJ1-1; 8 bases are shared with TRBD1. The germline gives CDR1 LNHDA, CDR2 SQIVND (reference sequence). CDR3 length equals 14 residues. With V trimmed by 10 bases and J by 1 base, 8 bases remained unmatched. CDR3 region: CATDHGQGNTEAFF. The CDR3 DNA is TGTGCCACCGATCATGGACAGGGGAACACTGAAGCTTTCTTT. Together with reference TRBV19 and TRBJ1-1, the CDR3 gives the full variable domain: DGGITQSPKYLFRKEGQNVTLSCEQNLNHDAMYWYRQDPGQGLRLIYYSQIVNDFQKGDIAEGYSVSREKKESFPLTVTSAQKNPTAFYLCATDHGQGNTEAFFGQGTRLTVV.

CDR3 protein: CATQKAPGNTIYF. CDR3 sequence (DNA): TGTGCCACCCAGAAGGCCCCTGGAAACACCATATATTTT. This rearrangement joins TRBV24-1 to TRBJ1-3; D not resolved. Trimming stripped 9 bases from V and 2 bases from J, with 10 bases between. The CDR3 contains 13 residues. Germline-derived CDR1 and CDR2 are KGHDR and SFDVKD.